One and the same sample provided the 17 T cell receptor beta chains below, sequenced in a study of T cells after yellow fever vaccination. TCRdb ran MiXCR on the 5' RACE reads and lists one entry per CDR3 protein. The table shows approximately 260,000 distinct CDR3 sequences, with around 5.3% occurring only once. Sequenced material: CD4+ T cells sorted from PBMCs, taken on the day of the yellow fever booster vaccination. These receptors came from a man between 18 and 29 years old who received the YFV17D yellow fever vaccine.

This clonotype was detected ten times or more. The chain has TRBV5-1 and TRBJ2-6; no clear D. V was pared by 0 bases and J by 0 bases, with 13 bases between. The germline gives CDR1 SGHRS, CDR2 YFSETQ. This CDR3 spans 18 amino acids. DNA of the CDR3: TGCGCCAGCAGCTTGGCACGGACGATGAGCTCTGGGGCCAACGTCCTGACTTTC. Protein product: CASSLARTMSSGANVLTF. The full variable domain, completed using reference TRBV5-1 and TRBJ2-6, is KAGVTQTPRYLIKTRGQQVTLSCSPISGHRSVSWYQQTPGQGLQFLFEYFSETQRNKGNFPGRFSGRQFSNSRSEMNVSTLELGDSALYLCASSLARTMSSGANVLTFGAGSRLTVL.

V and J are TRBV18 and TRBJ2-3; D is uncertain. This CDR3 is built from 16 residues. Germline V lookup: CDR1 KGHSH, CDR2 LQKENI. The ends were cut back, 3 bases at V and 5 bases at J, with 18 bases in the middle. The CDR3 coding sequence is TGTGCCAGCTCACCGGTTTACTCGTCCGGTTTAGATACGCAGTATTTT. Encoded protein: CASSPVYSSGLDTQYF.

This clonotype was counted ten times or more. The chain carries TRBV5-1 and TRBJ1-2; no definite D call. The CDR3 has 13 residues. Germline V gene lookup returns CDR1 SGHRS and CDR2 YFSETQ. With 0 bases removed from V and 4 bases from J, the gap between germline ends came to 7 bases. The CDR3 spells CASSLAGSYGYTF. Written as DNA, the CDR3 is TGCGCCAGCAGCTTGGCCGGAAGCTATGGCTACACCTTC.

This clonotype turned up a few times. This chain connects TRBV5-1 to TRBJ1-4, with 7 bases matching TRBD1. CDR3 length: 16 amino acids. Looked up from germline, CDR1 is SGHRS and CDR2 is YFSETQ. V shed 5 bases, J shed 2 bases, and the junction held 9 bases outside the gene matches. This chain's CDR3 is CASRRRDRETNEKLFF. CDR3 coding DNA: TGCGCCAGCAGGCGTAGAGACAGGGAGACTAATGAAAAACTGTTTTTT.

Many counts were recorded for this clonotype. V gene TRBV4-3 combines with J gene TRBJ2-3; unclear D gene. CDR1 is LGHNA, CDR2 YSLEER, per germline. The length of the CDR3 is 14 residues. Trimming shortened V by 0 bases and J by 2 bases, and 6 bases separated the two germline ends. CDR3 bases: TGCGCCAGCAGCCAAGAGGGGTTCACAGATACGCAGTATTTT. Amino acid sequence: CASSQEGFTDTQYF.

This clonotype was found many times. The V call is TRBV7-3, the J call TRBJ2-3; TRBD2 matches 8 bases. CDR3 length: 15 amino acids. Looked up from germline, CDR1 is SGHTA and CDR2 is FQGTGA. The V and J ends lost 5 bases and 2 bases, in that order; junction bases with no gene match: 6. The CDR3 protein is CASSPTAGATDTQYF. The CDR3, as DNA: TGTGCCAGCAGCCCCACAGCGGGGGCCACAGATACGCAGTATTTT.

This clonotype appeared a few times. The rearrangement joins TRBV13 to TRBJ1-6, with 7 bases aligning to TRBD1. Germline CDR1 PRHDT, CDR2 FYEKMQ (reference sequence). After removal of 4 bases from V and 7 bases from J, the junction contained 7 bases not matched to a gene. There are 15 residues in the CDR3. The CDR3 loop is CASSSRDRWNSPLHF. CDR3 sequence (DNA): TGTGCCAGCAGCTCCCGGGACAGATGGAATTCACCCCTCCACTTT.

This clonotype was detected ten times or more. The genes are TRBV4-1 and TRBJ2-7; D uncertain. Germline V gene sequence: CDR1 MGHRA, CDR2 YSYEKL. The V end was cut by 1 base, the J end by 0 bases, with 13 bases between. The CDR3 has 16 residues. The CDR3 here is CASSQGFRTRSYEQYF. The DNA for the CDR3 is TGCGCCAGCAGCCAAGGTTTTCGAACCCGCTCCTACGAGCAGTACTTC.

This chain uses TRBV28 with TRBJ2-3; unclear D gene. Germline-derived CDR1 and CDR2 are MDHEN and SYDVKM. Trimming shortened V by 4 bases and J by 1 base, and 9 bases separated the two germline ends. This CDR3 has 14 residues. The CDR3 DNA reads TGTGCCAGCAGTTCGGTCTTCGGCACAGATACGCAGTATTTT. Its translation: CASSSVFGTDTQYF.

This clonotype has a handful of counts. CDR3 in DNA: TGCGCCAGCAGCCTGACTAGCTCTCGGGAGCAGTTCTTC. Residues: CASSLTSSREQFF. The chain combines TRBV5-1 with TRBJ2-1, with 7 bases aligning to TRBD2. The germline gives CDR1 SGHRS, CDR2 YFSETQ. The trim removed 4 bases at V and 10 bases at J, leaving 8 bases unmatched. The length of the CDR3 is 13 residues.

This clonotype was picked up a small number of times. This chain joins TRBV18 and TRBJ2-5, with 12 bases aligning to TRBD2. CDR1 and CDR2 from the germline V gene are KGHSH and LQKENI. Unmatched junction bases numbered 7, after V lost 4 bases and J lost 4 bases. This CDR3 region has 16 residues. DNA of the CDR3: TGTGCCAGCTCACTTCGGACTAGCGGGGAGGGAGAGACCCAGTACTTC. Protein product: CASSLRTSGEGETQYF.

Only a few counts were recorded for this clonotype. The V gene is TRBV14, the J gene TRBJ2-7; weak D call: TRBD2 (6 bases). The V gene's germline CDR1 is SGHDN and CDR2 FVKESK. The CDR3 has 13 residues. V was cut by 3 bases and J by 6 bases, with 12 bases left in between. In DNA, the CDR3 is TGTGCCAGCAGCCAGGGAGGCTGGGGCGAGCAGTACGTC. Residues: CASSQGGWGEQYV.

There are a few counts of this clonotype. The chain has TRBV5-1 and TRBJ2-3, with 10 bases that match TRBD2. This CDR3 has 15 amino acids. The V gene's germline CDR1 is SGHRS and CDR2 YFSETQ. V lost 4 bases and J lost 5; bases outside the gene matches: 7. The CDR3 loop is CASSPGTSVVDTQYF. CDR3 coding DNA: TGCGCCAGCAGCCCCGGGACTAGCGTTGTAGATACGCAGTATTTT.

This clonotype turned up a few times. The rearrangement uses TRBV10-3 and TRBJ1-6; 8 bases line up with TRBD1. J was trimmed by 10 bases and V by 2 bases; bases with no gene match: 10. Germline lookup yields CDR1 ENHRY and CDR2 SYGVKD. This CDR3 has 16 amino acids. CDR3 loop: CAISERSGTGGSPLHF. The CDR3 bases are TGTGCCATCAGTGAGCGATCCGGGACAGGTGGATCACCCCTCCACTTT.

This clonotype was recorded at least ten times. Here the CDR3 reads CASSTETGNYNSPLHF. The DNA for the CDR3 is TGTGCCAGCAGTACCGAGACAGGCAACTATAATTCACCCCTCCACTTT. V usage is TRBV6-6 and J usage is TRBJ1-6; a possible D gene is TRBD1 (6 bases). Germline values: CDR1 MNHNY, CDR2 SVGAGI (reference sequence). V was clipped by 5 bases and J by 3 bases, with 14 bases between them. This CDR3 is built from 16 residues.

This clonotype has just a few counts. In nucleotides, the CDR3 is TGTGCCAGCAGTGAGAGGACAGGGTCGGAGACCCAGTACTTC. It is translated as CASSERTGSETQYF. The genes are TRBV25-1 and TRBJ2-5, with 8 bases identical to TRBD1. This CDR3 is built from 14 residues. The V and J ends lost 3 bases and 5 bases, in that order; junction bases with no gene match: 5. Looked up from germline, CDR1 is MGHDK and CDR2 is SYGVNS.

The V gene is TRBV6-2 or TRBV6-3, the J gene TRBJ2-2; D gene ambiguous. Trimming shortened V by 7 bases and J by 6 bases, and 6 bases separated the two germline ends. The CDR3 runs to 11 residues. CDR1 and CDR2 (germline): MNHEY, SVGEGT. The CDR3, as DNA: TGTGCCAGCATGACCGCCGGGGAGCTGTTTTTT. Its protein product is CASMTAGELFF.